The 18 T cell receptor beta chains reported below all come from one sample, sequenced in a study of T cell changes during pregnancy in multiple sclerosis (dated by TCRdb to about 2019). Library generation was performed with the immunoSEQ multiplex PCR assay. What TCRdb holds here is the immuneACCESS table cut down to in-frame rearrangements. Part of the clones is not present; checked against another copy, under half of the missing clones reflect an unresolved V gene, and the others are unexplained. This sample is represented by fewer than 40,000 clones; approximately 90% of them were singletons. The ten largest clones capture 8% to 10% of the sample. The sample in question was CD8+ T cells from peripheral blood mononuclear cells, obtained in the first trimester of pregnancy. The source of these receptors is a female donor with multiple sclerosis, enrolled in a pregnancy study.

This chain connects TRBV9 to TRBJ1-1; possible D gene TRBD1, 5 bases. V was pared by 0 bases and J by 1 base, with 7 bases between. The CDR3 extends over 14 amino acids. CDR1 and CDR2 from the germline V gene are SGDLS and YYNGEE. CDR3 sequence reads: CASSVGTGNTEAFF. As DNA, the CDR3 is TGTGCCAGCAGCGTAGGTACAGGGAACACTGAAGCTTTCTTT.

This clone was counted once. The chain couples TRBV6-1 to TRBJ2-7, with D possibly matching TRBD1 (8 bases). This CDR3 comprises 11 residues. Germline-derived CDR1 and CDR2 are MNHNS and SASEGT. Between the trimmed V and J ends, which lost 10 bases and 6 bases, there was a span of 13 bases. The CDR3 sequence: CAINRGGEQYF. The CDR3 coding sequence is TGTGCCATCAACAGGGGGGGCGAGCAGTACTTC.

This chain uses TRBV7-8 with TRBJ2-1, with D perhaps TRBD1 (6 bases). The CDR3 sequence is 12 residues long. Germline lookup yields CDR1 SGHVS and CDR2 FQNEAQ. Trimming removed 5 bases from V and 7 bases from J, with 9 bases in between. In DNA, the CDR3 is TGTGCCAGCAGCGTACAGGGTAATGAGCAGTTCTTC. As protein: CASSVQGNEQFF.

The chain has TRBV7-9 and TRBJ2-5; a possible D gene is TRBD1 (6 bases). The CDR3 has 15 amino acids. V lost 2 bases, J lost 3 bases, and 13 bases lay in between. CDR1 is SEHNR and CDR2 is FQNEAQ in the germline V gene (reference sequence). The CDR3 region is CASSLRMSGEETQYF. CDR3 sequence (DNA): TGTGCCAGCAGCTTACGGATGTCAGGGGAAGAGACCCAGTACTTC. Using reference TRBV7-9 and TRBJ2-5 for the parts outside the CDR3, the full variable domain is DTGVSQNPRHKITKRGQNVTFRCDPISEHNRLYWYRQTLGQGPEFLTYFQNEAQLEKSRLLSDRFSAERPKGSFSTLEIQRTEQGDSAMYLCASSLRMSGEETQYFGPGTRLLVL.

This sequence joins TRBV9 and TRBJ2-7; 9 bases map to TRBD2. This CDR3 region has 15 residues. CDR1 is SGDLS, CDR2 YYNGEE, per germline. V was clipped by 0 bases and J by 5 bases; unmatched bases: 6. CDR3 coding DNA: TGTGCCAGCAGCGTAGCGAGCGGGAGGACCCACGAGCAGTACTTC. Protein sequence: CASSVASGRTHEQYF.

The genes are TRBV20-1 and TRBJ2-1, with unresolved D. The CDR3 totals 11 residues. Looked up from germline, CDR1 is DFQATT and CDR2 is SNEGSKA (reference sequence). V was shortened by 0 bases and J by 8 bases, with 5 bases between the two germline ends. The CDR3 is CSAREDYEQFF. The CDR3 DNA reads as TGCAGTGCTAGAGAAGACTATGAGCAGTTCTTC.

This sequence joins TRBV6-6 and TRBJ1-4; a possible D gene is TRBD1 (5 bases). The CDR3 runs 13 residues. Germline assignment: CDR1 MNHNY and CDR2 SVGAGI (reference sequence). The V and J ends lost 2 bases and 7 bases respectively, with 8 bases between them. Written as DNA, the CDR3 is TGTGCCAGCAGTTACGGCAGGGTTGAAAAACTGTTTTTT. This gives the protein CASSYGRVEKLFF.

This clone was detected only once. The chain uses TRBV5-6 and TRBJ1-1, with a weak D call TRBD1 (5 bases). Germline CDR1 SGHDT, CDR2 YYEEEE. The CDR3 totals 14 residues. Between the trimmed V and J ends, which lost 0 bases and 1 base, there was a span of 7 bases. The CDR3, as DNA: TGTGCCAGCAGCTTGGACAGGTGGAACACTGAAGCTTTCTTT. Translated: CASSLDRWNTEAFF.

This chain joins TRBV25-1 and TRBJ2-2, with D maybe TRBD1 (6 bases). CDR1 is MGHDK, CDR2 SYGVNS, per germline. The CDR3 spans 17 residues. V lost 1 base and J lost 4, with 16 bases in between. The CDR3 coding sequence is TGTGCCAGCAGTGAATCCCCCAGGGGCGCTAGCACCGGGGAGCTGTTTTTT. The encoded protein is CASSESPRGASTGELFF. The full variable domain, completed using reference TRBV25-1 and TRBJ2-2, is EADIYQTPRYLVIGTGKKITLECSQTMGHDKMYWYQQDPGMELHLIHYSYGVNSTEKGDLSSESTVSRIRTEHFPLTLESARPSHTSQYLCASSESPRGASTGELFFGEGSRLTVL.

V is TRBV13 and J is TRBJ1-1, with 9 nucleotides matching TRBD1. Germline V gives CDR1 PRHDT, CDR2 FYEKMQ (reference sequence). The ends lost 5 bases at V and 1 base at J; junction bases unmatched: 2. The CDR3 is 14 residues long. The CDR3 DNA reads TGTGCCAGCAGCCCGGACAGGGGGAACACTGAAGCTTTCTTT. Translated, it gives CASSPDRGNTEAFF.

The chain recombines TRBV25-1 with TRBJ2-2, with D possibly being TRBD1 (6 bases). Trimming took 2 bases from V and 3 from J, leaving 7 bases between them. CDR1 and CDR2 (germline): MGHDK, SYGVNS. The CDR3 sequence is 14 residues long. CDR3 sequence (DNA): TGTGCCAGCAGTGAACACAGGGACACCGGGGAGCTGTTTTTT. As protein: CASSEHRDTGELFF.

The genes are TRBV5-4 and TRBJ1-1, with 11 bases fitting TRBD1. With V trimmed by 4 bases and J by 0 bases, 14 bases remained unmatched. The CDR3 covers 19 residues. From germline, CDR1 is SGHNT and CDR2 YYREEE (reference sequence). Here the CDR3 reads CASSPGQGAGSWVNTEAFF. The CDR3 DNA sequence: TGTGCCAGCAGCCCTGGACAGGGGGCGGGATCGTGGGTGAACACTGAAGCTTTCTTT.

This chain uses TRBV4-3 with TRBJ2-2; tentatively, D is TRBD2 (5 bases). Germline V gene data show CDR1 as LGHNA and CDR2 as YSLEER. V lost 0 bases to trimming and J lost 0 bases, with 5 bases between them. CDR3 length: 15 amino acids. The CDR3 region is CASSQELANTGELFF. CDR3 sequence (DNA): TGCGCCAGCAGCCAAGAACTAGCGAACACCGGGGAGCTGTTTTTT.

The CDR3 DNA follows: TGTGCCAGCAGTGACGACAGGGAAGGTGAGCAGTTCTTC. This codes for CASSDDREGEQFF. The J gene is TRBJ2-1, the V gene TRBV6-5; 7 bases map to TRBD1. In germline, CDR1 is MNHEY, CDR2 SVGAGI. This CDR3 comprises 13 residues. The ends lost 5 bases at V and 9 bases at J; junction bases unmatched: 7.

This chain links TRBV11-2 with TRBJ2-7; 11 positions agree with TRBD2. Germline CDR1 reads SGHAT; CDR2 reads FQNNGV. The CDR3 loop spans 15 amino acids. The trim removed 4 bases at V and 5 bases at J, leaving 7 bases unmatched. The CDR3 sequence: CASSWGASGRNEQYF. As DNA, the CDR3 is TGTGCCAGCAGCTGGGGGGCTAGCGGGAGGAACGAGCAGTACTTC.

The V and J genes are TRBV6-4 and TRBJ2-6; 7 bases line up with TRBD2. V shed 2 bases and J 0 bases; nucleotides not matched to a gene: 1. The CDR3 runs to 16 residues. Germline loops: CDR1 MRHNA, CDR2 SNTAGT. CDR3 sequence: CASSDTGGSGANVLTF. For the CDR3, the DNA is TGTGCCAGCAGTGACACGGGGGGCTCTGGGGCCAACGTCCTGACTTTC.

The rearrangement links TRBV18 to TRBJ2-7; 7 nucleotides align to TRBD2. Trimming cost V 0 bases and J 5 bases; bases outside gene matches: 4. Germline assignment: CDR1 KGHSH and CDR2 LQKENI. The CDR3 consists of 14 residues. CDR3 in amino acids: CASSPPAGEHEQYF. CDR3 bases: TGTGCCAGCTCACCACCTGCGGGGGAACACGAGCAGTACTTC.

Here the CDR3 reads CASSDRRDFLLGQYF. The CDR3 DNA reads TGTGCCAGCAGTGACCGCCGGGACTTCCTACTGGGGCAGTACTTC. The genes are TRBV6-1 and TRBJ2-7; possible D gene TRBD2, 6 bases. The ends were cut back, 3 bases at V and 9 bases at J, with 21 bases in the middle. Germline V CDR1 and CDR2: MNHNS, SASEGT. This CDR3 spans 15 amino acids.